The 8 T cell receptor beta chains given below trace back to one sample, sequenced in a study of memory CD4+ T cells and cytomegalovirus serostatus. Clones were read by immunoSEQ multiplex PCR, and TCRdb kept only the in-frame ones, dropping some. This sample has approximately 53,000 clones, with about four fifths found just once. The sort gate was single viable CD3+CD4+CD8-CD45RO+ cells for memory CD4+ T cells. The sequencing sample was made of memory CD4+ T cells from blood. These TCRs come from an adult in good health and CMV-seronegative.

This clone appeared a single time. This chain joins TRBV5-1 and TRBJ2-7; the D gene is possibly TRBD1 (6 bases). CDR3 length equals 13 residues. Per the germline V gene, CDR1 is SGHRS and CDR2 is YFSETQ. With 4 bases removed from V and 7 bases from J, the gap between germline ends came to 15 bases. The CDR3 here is CASSPRQDHEQYF. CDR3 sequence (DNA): TGCGCCAGCAGCCCGCGACAGGACCATGAGCAGTACTTC.

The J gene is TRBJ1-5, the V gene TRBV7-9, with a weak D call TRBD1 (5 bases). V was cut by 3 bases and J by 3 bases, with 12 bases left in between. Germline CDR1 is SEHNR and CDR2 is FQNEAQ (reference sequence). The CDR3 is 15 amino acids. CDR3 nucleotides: TGTGCCAGCAGCTTGAGCGGAGGGACCAATCAGCCCCAGCATTTT. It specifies CASSLSGGTNQPQHF.

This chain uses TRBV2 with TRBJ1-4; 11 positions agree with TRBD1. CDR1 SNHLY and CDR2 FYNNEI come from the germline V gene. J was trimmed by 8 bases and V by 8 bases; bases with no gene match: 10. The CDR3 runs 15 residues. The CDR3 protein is CASVGTGGVGEKLFF. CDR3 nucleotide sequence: TGTGCCAGCGTCGGGACAGGGGGTGTGGGCGAAAAACTGTTTTTT.

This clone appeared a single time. The CDR3 sequence: CASSLVGGRMNTEAFF. In DNA form, the CDR3 reads TGTGCCAGCAGCTTAGTGGGGGGCAGGATGAACACTGAAGCTTTCTTT. The genes are TRBV7-2 and TRBJ1-1, with D possibly being TRBD1 (6 bases). Germline CDR1 reads SGHTA; CDR2 reads FQGNSA. CDR3 length equals 16 residues. Trimming shortened V by 1 base and J by 0 bases, and 12 bases separated the two germline ends. Together with reference TRBV7-2 and TRBJ1-1, the CDR3 gives the full variable domain: GAGVSQSPSNKVTEKGKDVELRCDPISGHTALYWYRQSLGQGLEFLIYFQGNSAPDKSGLPSDRFSAERTGGSVSTLTIQRTQQEDSAVYLCASSLVGGRMNTEAFFGQGTRLTVV.

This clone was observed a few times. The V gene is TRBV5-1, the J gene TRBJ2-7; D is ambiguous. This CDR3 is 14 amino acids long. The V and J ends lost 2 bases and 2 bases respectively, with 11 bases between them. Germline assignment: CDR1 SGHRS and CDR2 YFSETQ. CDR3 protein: CASSLGQRAYEQYF. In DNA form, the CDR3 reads TGCGCCAGCAGCTTAGGTCAGCGTGCCTACGAGCAGTACTTC. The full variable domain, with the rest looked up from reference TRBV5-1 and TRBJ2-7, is KAGVTQTPRYLIKTRGQQVTLSCSPISGHRSVSWYQQTPGQGLQFLFEYFSETQRNKGNFPGRFSGRQFSNSRSEMNVSTLELGDSALYLCASSLGQRAYEQYFGPGTRLTVT.

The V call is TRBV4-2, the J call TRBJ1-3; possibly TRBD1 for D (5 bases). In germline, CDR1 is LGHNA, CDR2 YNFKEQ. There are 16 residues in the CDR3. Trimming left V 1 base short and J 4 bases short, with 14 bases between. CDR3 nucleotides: TGTGCCAGCAGCCAAGTGGGTCGCGGGGCCGGAAACACCATATATTTT. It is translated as CASSQVGRGAGNTIYF.

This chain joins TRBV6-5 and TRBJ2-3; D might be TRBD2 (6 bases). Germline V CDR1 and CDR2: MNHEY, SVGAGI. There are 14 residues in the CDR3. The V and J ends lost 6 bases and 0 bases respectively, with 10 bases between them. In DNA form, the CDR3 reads TGTGCCAGCAGGGCGGGACTTAGCACAGATACGCAGTATTTT. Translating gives CASRAGLSTDTQYF.

The CDR3 reads CSVGSSAGANVLTF. The CDR3 DNA reads TGCAGCGTTGGGAGTTCAGCTGGGGCCAACGTCCTGACTTTC. The gene calls are TRBV29-1 and TRBJ2-6; no firm D call. The CDR3 has 14 amino acids. V shed 4 bases and J shed 2 bases, with 9 bases lying between them. In germline, CDR1 is SQVTM, CDR2 ANQGSEA.